Shown below are 20 T cell receptor beta chains from a single sample sequenced in a study of cytomegalovirus exposure and HLA in healthy donors. Both 60 Vbeta primers and 13 Jbeta primers went into the PCR. Only in-frame clones appear in the TCRdb table, and some are missing; sequencing was by immunoSEQ multiplex PCR. Among over 150,000 clones listed, 60% to 75% were seen once. Input material: PBMCs. The receptors here all came from a woman aged 45 to 65 in good health and CMV-seropositive.

The rearrangement uses TRBV2 and TRBJ1-1; D may be TRBD1 (6 bases). CDR1 is SNHLY and CDR2 is FYNNEI in the germline V gene. V lost 7 bases and J lost 5, with 20 bases in between. This CDR3 contains 15 residues. The CDR3 DNA is TGTGCCAGCAATGGGGACGTGGGGGCGCATACTGAAGCTTTCTTT. As protein: CASNGDVGAHTEAFF.

The chain has TRBV2 and TRBJ2-5, with D possibly being TRBD2 (6 bases). The length of the CDR3 is 13 residues. Germline CDR1 SNHLY, CDR2 FYNNEI. V was pared by 4 bases and J by 3 bases, with 9 bases between. The CDR3 nucleotides read TGTGCCAGCAGTGGGGGCGGGGAAGAGACCCAGTACTTC. It encodes CASSGGGEETQYF.

V usage is TRBV9 and J usage is TRBJ2-4, with TRBD2 identical over 9 bases. The CDR3 loop spans 15 amino acids. Germline CDR1 and CDR2: SGDLS and YYNGEE. V was clipped by 4 bases and J by 15 bases; unmatched bases: 17. CDR3 residues: CASSPGGASGTSMYF. As DNA, the CDR3 is TGTGCCAGCAGCCCTGGAGGGGCTAGCGGGACGTCAATGTACTTC.

Only one count was recorded for this clone. V usage is TRBV6-1 and J usage is TRBJ1-5, with a weak D call TRBD1 (6 bases). This CDR3 is built from 14 residues. The germline V gene encodes CDR1 MNHNS and CDR2 SASEGT. V shed 6 bases and J shed 5 bases, with 14 bases lying between them. The CDR3: CASSDQGFYQPQHF. CDR3 sequence (DNA): TGTGCCAGCAGCGACCAGGGGTTTTATCAGCCCCAGCATTTT.

This sequence joins TRBV7-8 and TRBJ2-7; 12 bases match TRBD2. Germline values: CDR1 SGHVS, CDR2 FQNEAQ. The CDR3 has 15 residues. V gave up 5 bases and J gave up 0 bases; unmatched junction bases: 2. The CDR3 region is CASSMTSGGSYEQYF. CDR3 DNA sequence: TGTGCCAGCAGCATGACTAGCGGGGGCTCCTACGAGCAGTACTTC. Full variable domain (remainder filled in from reference TRBV7-8 and TRBJ2-7): GAGVSQSPRYKVAKRGQDVALRCDPISGHVSLFWYQQALGQGPEFLTYFQNEAQLDKSGLPSDRFFAERPEGSVSTLKIQRTQQEDSAVYLCASSMTSGGSYEQYFGPGTRLTVT.

J is TRBJ2-1 and V is TRBV5-5, with 13 bases matching TRBD2. Germline assignment: CDR1 SGHKS and CDR2 YYEKEE (reference sequence). V was clipped by 0 bases and J by 3 bases; unmatched bases: 6. The CDR3 runs 18 residues. The CDR3 DNA reads TGTGCCAGCAGCTTGGGGACTAGCGGGGGAGCCTTCTACAATGAGCAGTTCTTC. Translation: CASSLGTSGGAFYNEQFF.

This clone has only a few counts. J is TRBJ1-6 and V is TRBV7-9; 8 bases match TRBD1. Germline lookup yields CDR1 SEHNR and CDR2 FQNEAQ (reference sequence). The junction had 3 bases not matched to a gene; V was cut back by 1 base and J by 7 bases. The CDR3 loop spans 15 amino acids. CDR3 nucleotides: TGTGCCAGCAGCTTAGAAGGGACAGGCAATTCACCCCTCCACTTT. Translation gives CASSLEGTGNSPLHF.

J is TRBJ1-2 and V is TRBV30, with 7 nucleotides matching TRBD1. V trimming: 3 bases; J trimming: 0 bases; junction bases outside the gene matches: 4. The CDR3 loop spans 14 amino acids. Germline CDR1 is GTSNPN and CDR2 is SVGIG (reference sequence). The CDR3 sequence: CAWSAGGANYGYTF. Here the CDR3 DNA reads TGTGCCTGGAGCGCAGGGGGAGCTAACTATGGCTACACCTTC.

The J gene is TRBJ2-2, the V gene TRBV7-8; 13 bases map to TRBD2. CDR1 and CDR2 from the germline V gene are SGHVS and FQNEAQ. The CDR3 length is 17 residues. Germline trimming cut 5 bases from V and 4 bases from J; bases unmatched to any gene: 7. CDR3 residues: CASSPYTSGGATGELFF. CDR3 in DNA: TGTGCCAGCAGCCCATATACTAGCGGGGGGGCCACCGGGGAGCTGTTTTTT.

This clone was recorded only once. The V gene is TRBV28, the J gene TRBJ1-2, with 7 bases lining up with TRBD1. CDR3 size: 14 residues. Looked up from germline, CDR1 is MDHEN and CDR2 is SYDVKM. With 5 bases clipped from V and 5 bases from J, the junction kept 8 bases outside the gene matches. In DNA form, the CDR3 reads TGTGCCAGCAGTACCGCACAGGGGTCATATGGCTACACCTTC. Protein sequence: CASSTAQGSYGYTF.

The chain combines TRBV6-5 with TRBJ2-3; 7 bases are a match to TRBD2. Losses at the gene ends were 2 bases for V and 2 bases for J; bases not matched to a gene: 7. This CDR3 has 16 amino acids. The germline gives CDR1 MNHEY, CDR2 SVGAGI. The CDR3 spells CASSYAGGGITDTQYF. The CDR3 DNA reads TGTGCCAGCAGTTACGCGGGCGGGGGAATCACAGATACGCAGTATTTT.

The chain joins TRBV11-2 to TRBJ1-1, with 9 bases fitting TRBD1. V lost 4 bases, J lost 1 base, and 4 bases stayed unmatched. CDR3 length equals 15 residues. Germline loops: CDR1 SGHAT, CDR2 FQNNGV. This chain's CDR3 is CASSSGQGTNTEAFF. The CDR3, as DNA: TGTGCCAGCAGCTCGGGACAGGGAACGAACACTGAAGCTTTCTTT.

The chain employs TRBV18 and TRBJ2-7; possibly TRBD2 for D (5 bases). CDR1 is KGHSH, CDR2 LQKENI, per germline. The CDR3 loop spans 13 amino acids. The germline V and J ends were trimmed by 2 bases and 6 bases, with 11 bases remaining between them. The CDR3 reads CASSPKGRGEQYF. For the CDR3, the DNA is TGTGCCAGCTCACCAAAAGGGAGAGGCGAGCAGTACTTC.

This clone was seen just once. This rearrangement joins TRBV30 to TRBJ2-7, with TRBD1 matching 7 bases. The CDR3 length is 12 residues. Germline V gene sequence: CDR1 GTSNPN, CDR2 SVGIG (reference sequence). The V segment lost 2 bases and the J segment 5 bases; nucleotides outside the gene matches: 3. In nucleotides, the CDR3 is TGTGCCTGGAGTCTAGGGGGCCACGAGCAGTACTTC. Translated, it gives CAWSLGGHEQYF.

This clone appeared a single time. This sequence joins TRBV5-1 and TRBJ2-7, with unresolved D. This CDR3 is 12 amino acids long. V was shortened by 3 bases and J by 7 bases, with 11 bases between the two germline ends. Germline CDR1 and CDR2: SGHRS and YFSETQ. The DNA for the CDR3 is TGCGCCAGCAGCTCCTCAGCCGGGGAGCAGTACTTC. This sequence encodes CASSSSAGEQYF.

The rearrangement joins TRBV18 to TRBJ2-3; 7 bases fit TRBD1. Germline loops: CDR1 KGHSH, CDR2 LQKENI. This CDR3 has 16 residues. Trimming took 5 bases from V and 0 from J; bases not matched to a gene: 8. CDR3 region: CASSKVEQGSTDTQYF. CDR3 DNA: TGTGCCAGCTCAAAAGTAGAACAGGGGAGCACAGATACGCAGTATTTT.

V and J are TRBV6-1 and TRBJ1-1, with D possibly matching TRBD1 (5 bases). CDR3 length: 13 residues. Between the trimmed V and J ends, which lost 3 bases and 3 bases, there was a span of 8 bases. Germline lookup yields CDR1 MNHNS and CDR2 SASEGT. The CDR3 loop is CASSEVGHTEAFF. The CDR3 nucleotides read TGTGCCAGCAGTGAGGTGGGGCACACTGAAGCTTTCTTT.

This rearrangement joins TRBV18 to TRBJ1-6, with a weak D call TRBD1 (6 bases). V lost 6 bases and J lost 8, with 17 bases in between. Per the germline V gene, CDR1 is KGHSH and CDR2 is LQKENI. The CDR3 is 15 amino acids. The CDR3 spells CASSPSTGRDSPLHF. Here the CDR3 DNA reads TGTGCCAGCTCCCCATCAACAGGGAGAGATTCACCCCTCCACTTT.

The chain carries TRBV5-1 and TRBJ2-1; 11 nucleotides match TRBD2. After removal of 6 bases from V and 6 bases from J, the junction contained 2 bases not matched to a gene. This CDR3 spans 13 amino acids. Germline V gene data show CDR1 as SGHRS and CDR2 as YFSETQ. The DNA of the CDR3 is TGCGCCAGCAAACTAGCGGGGGTCAATGAGCAGTTCTTC. Protein: CASKLAGVNEQFF.

V is TRBV5-1 and J is TRBJ1-1; D unresolved. V was pared by 0 bases and J by 0 bases, with 6 bases between. Germline CDR1 reads SGHRS; CDR2 reads YFSETQ. The CDR3 spans 14 residues. CDR3 sequence: CASSLGHLNTEAFF. For the CDR3, the DNA is TGCGCCAGCAGCTTGGGCCACTTGAACACTGAAGCTTTCTTT.